The 8 T cell receptor beta chains below all came from one sample that was sequenced in a study of blood T cell repertoires in COVID-19. The table came from immunoSEQ multiplex PCR; TCRdb's copy has only in-frame clones and leaves some out. This table has 110,000 to 150,000 clones, 79% appearing once. The sequenced material came from peripheral blood. These receptors were taken from a man aged 45-65 years with active or convalescent COVID-19.

The rearrangement links TRBV27 to TRBJ2-5; D perhaps matches TRBD2 (6 bases). Trimming removed 2 bases from V and 4 bases from J, with 11 bases in between. This CDR3 has 14 residues. The germline V gene has CDR1 MNHEY and CDR2 SMNVEV (reference sequence). CDR3 region: CASSLGRGVETQYF. DNA of the CDR3: TGTGCCAGCAGTTTAGGGCGGGGCGTAGAGACCCAGTACTTC.

The chain is built from TRBV27 and TRBJ2-6; no clear D gene. The CDR3 runs 14 residues. CDR1 is MNHEY, CDR2 SMNVEV, per germline (reference sequence). Trimming left V 5 bases short and J 0 bases short, with 5 bases between. The chain's CDR3 is CASSTFSGANVLTF. CDR3 sequence (DNA): TGTGCCAGCAGTACATTCTCTGGGGCCAACGTCCTGACTTTC.

V and J are TRBV30 and TRBJ2-1; 14 bases map to TRBD2. Germline V gives CDR1 GTSNPN, CDR2 SVGIG (reference sequence). The V and J ends lost 3 bases and 8 bases, in that order; junction bases with no gene match: 6. The CDR3 has 15 amino acids. CDR3 bases: TGTGCCTGGAGCTCCTTGGGACTAGCGGGAGATGAGCAGTTCTTC. Protein product: CAWSSLGLAGDEQFF. Drawing the rest from reference TRBV30 and TRBJ2-1, the complete variable domain is SQTIHQWPATLVQPVGSPLSLECTVEGTSNPNLYWYRQAAGRGLQLLFYSVGIGQISSEVPQNLSASRPQDRQFILSSKKLLLSDSGFYLCAWSSLGLAGDEQFFGPGTRLTVL.

The chain joins TRBV27 to TRBJ2-7; D is ambiguous. The length of the CDR3 is 11 residues. The ends were cut back, 6 bases at V and 6 bases at J, with 9 bases in the middle. Germline CDR1 and CDR2: MNHEY and SMNVEV (reference sequence). This CDR3 reads CASRSSIEQYF. CDR3 DNA sequence: TGTGCCAGCAGGAGCTCGATCGAGCAGTACTTC.

The chain joins TRBV21-1 to TRBJ2-3; the listed D gene, TRBD2, was not tested against the DNA. TRBV21-1 is annotated as a pseudogene. The CDR3 loop spans 17 amino acids. In DNA form, the CDR3 reads TGTGCCAGTTCAGAAGGGAATAGCGCCCCTAGCACAGATACGCAGTATTTT. It encodes CASSEGNSAPSTDTQYF.

The rearrangement uses TRBV28 and TRBJ1-2; the D gene is possibly TRBD1 (5 bases). Germline CDR1 and CDR2: MDHEN and SYDVKM. This CDR3 is built from 14 residues. The ends were cut back, 6 bases at V and 4 bases at J, with 15 bases in the middle. Written as DNA, the CDR3 is TGTGCCAGCAGGGGGACTGCGGGTGGCTATGGCTACACCTTC. This gives the protein CASRGTAGGYGYTF.

The rearrangement links TRBV9 to TRBJ2-5, with a weak D call TRBD1 (7 bases). Trimming took off 4 bases at V and 7 bases at J, with 14 bases between the two ends. The germline gives CDR1 SGDLS, CDR2 YYNGEE. The CDR3 totals 13 residues. The CDR3 spells CASSSRGDGTQYF. The CDR3 bases are TGTGCCAGCAGCTCCAGGGGGGACGGGACCCAGTACTTC.

J is TRBJ2-1 and V is TRBV7-9; D may be TRBD2 (5 bases). This CDR3 comprises 12 residues. V dropped 2 bases and J dropped 7 bases, with 6 bases sitting between them. CDR1 is SEHNR and CDR2 is FQNEAQ in the germline V gene (reference sequence). CDR3 loop: CASSLQRNEQFF. CDR3 DNA sequence: TGTGCCAGCAGCTTACAGCGGAATGAGCAGTTCTTC.